This T cell receptor beta chain came from a study of blood T cell repertoires in COVID-19 (dated by TCRdb to between 2020 and 2021). About the investigation overall: Collaborator samples came from the United States, Italy and Spain and covered acute and convalescent phases of COVID-19. The material from the prospective study consisted of cDNA or gDNA derived from T cells, B-cell-depleted T cells, or PBMCs. Deeply sampled blood TCRbeta repertoires from subjects exposed to, actively infected with, or recovered from COVID-19 were included in the dataset. The repertoires were released in a freely available public database intended as a resource for research on the immune response to SARS-CoV-2. Samples were obtained from the ongoing ImmuneRACE study (first 160 participants) and from some 1,300 subjects provided by 6 global collaborators. Nearly every sample came with metadata listing a de-identified subject ID, COVID-19 status, age in years and sex. Where HLA class I and class II types were available, the types were taken from metadata supplied by the sample provider, not from assay-based typing. What the work shows at the level of the full study, not this receptor alone: The amount of clinical and demographic metadata varied by source and participant and was provided uncurated.

Points on this clone: Its target antigen remains unknown. The record has no base qualities; no much larger clone is one base away.

TCRbeta CDR3 regions were amplified from genomic DNA using the immunoSEQ Assay, a bias-controlled multiplex PCR. The paper's data handling went like this. Nucleated cell counts per sample were estimated from amplification of reference gene primers within the assay. Sequence reads were collapsed and filtered to measure the absolute abundance of every unique TCRbeta CDR3 rearrangement. For each sample, productive Simpson clonality was calculated as the square root of Simpson's diversity index over productive rearrangements. What TCRdb holds here is the immuneACCESS table cut down to in-frame rearrangements. Part of the clones is not present; checked against another copy, under half of the missing clones reflect an unresolved V gene, and the others are unexplained. V, J and clone size are those of that table, while D and trimming were read from the DNA. The sample has 200,000 to 250,000 clones on record, 80% to 95% of them singletons. Around 0.84% of the sample is in the top ten clones.

In Seattle, one collaborating source enrolled patients while the infection was active and tracked those patients longitudinally over the course of disease. The collaborating institutions used their own protocols to collect whole blood in K2EDTA tubes. Collaborator samples were shipped for TCRbeta analysis as frozen whole blood, isolated PBMCs, or DNA extracted from either sample type. CDR1 is given as SGDLS and CDR2 as YYNGEE, both from the germline V gene. For this chain, trimming is 1 base at the V end and 6 bases at the J end, and the number of junction bases without a gene match is 8. The cysteine opens and the phenylalanine closes a CDR3 of 16 amino acids. The CDR3 DNA has 48 bases and is translated from base 1.

The TCR comes from a man aged 60 to 69 with COVID-19, enrolled during active disease. The chain joins TRBV9 to TRBJ2-2; the central 8 bases match TRBD1. The sequencing input was peripheral blood. The CDR3 is CASSVSSGTGAGELFF. The DNA is as follows: TGTGCCAGCAGCGTATCTTCCGGGACAGGCGCCGGGGAGCTGTTTTTT.